The 22 T cell receptor beta chains below come from one sample, sequenced in a study of T-cell reconstitution after alpha-beta-depleted transplantation in children. TCRbeta library preparation incorporated unique molecular identifiers. Using its own MiXCR run on the PCR reads, TCRdb lists one record per CDR3 protein. The sample records around 490,000 distinct CDR3 sequences, roughly 10% being singletons. The specimen was PBMCs, mostly from graft donor cells, collected 180 days after TCRalphabeta/CD19-depleted stem cell transplant. The receptors were gathered from a female patient aged 2-15 years who had a stem cell transplant for aplastic anemia, so the T cells may come from the graft donor.

This clonotype was counted many times. This rearrangement joins TRBV28 to TRBJ2-6, with D hard to call. CDR1 and CDR2 (germline): MDHEN, SYDVKM. CDR3 size: 13 residues. Between the trimmed V and J ends, which lost 10 bases and 0 bases, there was a span of 7 bases. CDR3 nucleotide sequence: TGTGCCACATCCGGCTCTGGGGCCAACGTCCTGACTTTC. As protein: CATSGSGANVLTF.

This clonotype was seen only a few times. This chain links TRBV20-1 with TRBJ2-4, with D perhaps matching TRBD2 (5 bases). The germline V gene encodes CDR1 DFQATT and CDR2 SNEGSKA (reference sequence). Trimming removed 5 bases at V and 0 bases at J, with 14 bases between. The CDR3 extends over 15 amino acids. CDR3 coding DNA: TGCAGTGCTGGAGGACCCGGTCTAGCCAAAAACATTCAGTACTTC. This sequence encodes CSAGGPGLAKNIQYF.

This clonotype was seen ten or more times. The genes are TRBV20-1 and TRBJ1-1; D is undetermined. V was cut by 2 bases and J by 2 bases, with 12 bases left in between. The CDR3 has 14 residues. Germline V gene lookup returns CDR1 DFQATT and CDR2 SNEGSKA (reference sequence). The CDR3, as DNA: TGCAGTGCTAGATCTGGTTCGGGAAACACTGAAGCTTTCTTT. Its translation: CSARSGSGNTEAFF.

J is TRBJ2-4 and V is TRBV2; TRBD1 agrees at 7 bases. This CDR3 is built from 15 residues. Unmatched junction bases numbered 12, after V lost 4 bases and J lost 9 bases. Germline V gene lookup returns CDR1 SNHLY and CDR2 FYNNEI. The CDR3 DNA reads TGTGCCAGCAGTGTACAGGGGATAAGGGAAGGCATTCAGTACTTC. Translated, it gives CASSVQGIREGIQYF.

The chain recombines TRBV3-1 with TRBJ2-1, with 7 bases lining up with TRBD1. The CDR3 is made up of 13 amino acids. Unmatched junction bases numbered 3, after V lost 0 bases and J lost 10 bases. The germline V gene encodes CDR1 LGHDT and CDR2 YNNKEL (reference sequence). In DNA, the CDR3 is TGTGCCAGCAGCCAAGATGCCAGGGGGGAGCAGTTCTTC. Encoded protein: CASSQDARGEQFF.

The chain carries TRBV11-1 and TRBJ2-7; TRBD1 matches 11 bases. CDR1 and CDR2 from the germline V gene are SGHAT and FQDESV (reference sequence). This CDR3 comprises 18 residues. V trimming: 3 bases; J trimming: 6 bases; junction bases outside the gene matches: 16. DNA of the CDR3: TGTGCCAGCAGCTTGGGTGAGTTCAGGACAGGGGGCCGAGGCGAGCAGTACGTC. It codes for CASSLGEFRTGGRGEQYV.

The rearrangement links TRBV7-9 to TRBJ2-5; D is ambiguous. V dropped 0 bases and J dropped 5 bases, with 13 bases sitting between them. Germline lookup yields CDR1 SEHNR and CDR2 FQNEAQ (reference sequence). The CDR3 extends over 15 amino acids. CDR3: CASSLASAPGETQYF. In DNA form, the CDR3 reads TGTGCCAGCAGCTTAGCGAGTGCCCCCGGGGAGACCCAGTACTTC.

J is TRBJ2-1 and V is TRBV28, with D perhaps TRBD2 (7 bases). Germline V CDR1 and CDR2: MDHEN, SYDVKM. CDR3 size: 16 residues. The V and J ends lost 6 bases and 2 bases respectively, with 17 bases between them. The CDR3 protein is CASSPGGLPAYNEQFF. CDR3 nucleotides: TGTGCCAGCAGCCCCGGGGGGCTGCCGGCCTACAATGAGCAGTTCTTC.

The gene calls are TRBV29-1 and TRBJ2-1; D uncertain. The CDR3 runs 12 residues. V lost 7 bases to trimming and J lost 2 bases, with 9 bases between them. From germline, CDR1 is SQVTM and CDR2 ANQGSEA. The CDR3 region is CSGEPTYNEQFF. The CDR3 DNA follows: TGCAGCGGGGAACCGACCTACAATGAGCAGTTCTTC.

The gene calls are TRBV20-1 and TRBJ2-7; the match to TRBD2 covers 8 bases. V lost 5 bases and J lost 6; bases outside the gene matches: 12. CDR3 length: 14 residues. CDR1 DFQATT and CDR2 SNEGSKA come from the germline V gene (reference sequence). This CDR3 is CSAEREGAPGEQYF. DNA for the CDR3: TGCAGTGCTGAACGGGAGGGAGCCCCCGGCGAGCAGTACTTC.

The chain carries TRBV9 and TRBJ2-1; 9 nucleotides agree with TRBD2. The V gene end was trimmed by 0 bases and the J gene end by 4 bases; junction bases not matched to a gene: 5. Germline V CDR1 and CDR2: SGDLS, YYNGEE. This CDR3 has 16 residues. CDR3 DNA: TGTGCCAGCAGCGTAGAGGCGGGAGGGGGGTACAATGAGCAGTTCTTC. This encodes CASSVEAGGGYNEQFF.

The rearrangement joins TRBV10-3 to TRBJ2-2; D ambiguous. The germline CDR1 and CDR2 sequences are ENHRY and SYGVKD. The CDR3 has 16 residues. V was trimmed by 3 bases and J by 0 bases, leaving 11 bases between them. CDR3 sequence reads: CAISEAPTANTGELFF. CDR3 bases: TGTGCCATCAGTGAAGCTCCTACCGCGAACACCGGGGAGCTGTTTTTT.

There are a few counts of this clonotype. The rearrangement joins TRBV28 to TRBJ1-5; D unclear. The CDR3 runs 13 residues. From germline, CDR1 is MDHEN and CDR2 SYDVKM. With 7 bases removed from V and 4 bases from J, the gap between germline ends came to 11 bases. CDR3 in DNA: TGTGCCAGCACAGTGAAAATTAATCAGCCCCAGCATTTT. Its protein is CASTVKINQPQHF.

This clonotype was picked up a small number of times. This chain connects TRBV12-3 or TRBV12-4 to TRBJ2-1; 8 positions agree with TRBD1. V gave up 4 bases and J gave up 2 bases; unmatched junction bases: 7. The CDR3 loop spans 16 amino acids. Here the CDR3 reads CASSSRDRTTYNEQFF. CDR3 coding DNA: TGTGCCAGCAGTTCCCGGGACAGGACAACCTACAATGAGCAGTTCTTC.

The sample holds a few counts of this clonotype. The chain joins TRBV5-1 to TRBJ2-2; perhaps D is TRBD1 or TRBD2 (5 bases each). V was shortened by 3 bases and J by 1 base, with 13 bases between the two germline ends. This CDR3 has 16 residues. Germline values: CDR1 SGHRS, CDR2 YFSETQ. The CDR3 nucleotides read TGCGCCAGCAGCTCGCACGGGACGCGGAACACCGGGGAGCTGTTTTTT. This translates into CASSSHGTRNTGELFF.

Many counts were recorded for this clonotype. This rearrangement joins TRBV13 to TRBJ2-5; 8 bases line up with TRBD1. The CDR3 runs 16 residues. V shed 7 bases and J 2 bases; nucleotides not matched to a gene: 12. The germline gives CDR1 PRHDT, CDR2 FYEKMQ (reference sequence). In DNA, the CDR3 is TGTGCCAGCACAGGACAGGGAAAGTTGGGGCAAGAGACCCAGTACTTC. Its translation is CASTGQGKLGQETQYF.

This clonotype has at least ten counts. The CDR3 is CSATRFTGNTIYF. In DNA, the CDR3 is TGCAGTGCTACCAGGTTTACTGGAAACACCATATATTTT. The rearrangement joins TRBV20-1 to TRBJ1-3; D remains unclear. Germline V lookup: CDR1 DFQATT, CDR2 SNEGSKA (reference sequence). Trimming left V 4 bases short and J 2 bases short, with 9 bases between. This CDR3 spans 13 amino acids.

There are many counts of this clonotype. CDR3 loop: CSVEDRRADTQYF. CDR3 DNA sequence: TGCAGCGTTGAAGATAGGCGGGCGGATACGCAGTATTTT. The rearrangement joins TRBV29-1 to TRBJ2-3; D possibly corresponds to TRBD2 (5 bases). Trimming left V 0 bases short and J 6 bases short, with 10 bases between. The CDR3 loop spans 13 amino acids. Germline lookup yields CDR1 SQVTM and CDR2 ANQGSEA.

As to this clonotype: Possible read error: a much larger clone is one base away. The rearrangement uses TRBV20-1 and TRBJ2-2, with TRBD1 matching over 7 bases. The CDR3 consists of 13 residues. Germline-derived CDR1 and CDR2 are DFQATT and SNEGSKA (reference sequence). The CDR3 loop is CSARGQNTRELFF. CDR3 nucleotide sequence: TGCAGTGCTAGGGGACAGAACACCAGGGAGCTGTTTTTT.

The rearrangement links TRBV7-2 to TRBJ2-7; D is uncertain. The CDR3 is 13 residues long. The V and J ends lost 1 base and 7 bases respectively, with 11 bases between them. Germline V gene lookup returns CDR1 SGHTA and CDR2 FQGNSA. The CDR3 reads CASSLGVAPEQYF. The CDR3 DNA reads as TGTGCCAGCAGCTTAGGAGTAGCCCCGGAGCAGTACTTC.

This clonotype was detected only once. Because it lacks the conserved phenylalanine or tryptophan at the end, this CDR3 is likely a read error. The J gene is TRBJ1-1, the V gene TRBV7-9, with a weak D call TRBD1 (5 bases). The length of the CDR3 is 14 residues. Germline loops: CDR1 SEHNR, CDR2 FQNEAQ (reference sequence). Trimming stripped 10 bases from V and 0 bases from J, with 15 bases between. The CDR3 loop reads CAIRGQTLNTEAFI. CDR3 in DNA: TGTGCCATCCGGGGCCAGACCTTGAACACTGAAGCTTTCATT.

V and J are TRBV29-1 and TRBJ2-1, with 7 bases identical to TRBD2. Trimming cost V 6 bases and J 10 bases; bases outside gene matches: 15. Looked up from germline, CDR1 is SQVTM and CDR2 is ANQGSEA. This CDR3 has 14 residues. CDR3 sequence: CSVKGAAGPEEQFF. The CDR3 DNA is TGCAGCGTAAAAGGGGCAGCGGGGCCGGAAGAGCAGTTCTTC.